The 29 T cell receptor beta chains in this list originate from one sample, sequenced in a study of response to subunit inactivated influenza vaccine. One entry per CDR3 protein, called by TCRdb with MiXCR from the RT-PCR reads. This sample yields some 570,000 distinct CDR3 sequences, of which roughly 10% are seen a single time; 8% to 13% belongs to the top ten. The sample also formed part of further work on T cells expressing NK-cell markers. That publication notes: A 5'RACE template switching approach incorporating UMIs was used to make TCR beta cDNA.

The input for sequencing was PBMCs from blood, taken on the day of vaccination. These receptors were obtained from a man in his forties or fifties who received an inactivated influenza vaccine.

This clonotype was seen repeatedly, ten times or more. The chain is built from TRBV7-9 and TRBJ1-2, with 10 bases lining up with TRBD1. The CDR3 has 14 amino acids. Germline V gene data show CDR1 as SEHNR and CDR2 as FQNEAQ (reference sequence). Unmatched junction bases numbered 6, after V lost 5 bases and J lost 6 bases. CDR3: CASSESGTGDGYTF. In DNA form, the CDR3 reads TGTGCCAGCAGCGAATCCGGGACAGGGGATGGCTACACCTTC.

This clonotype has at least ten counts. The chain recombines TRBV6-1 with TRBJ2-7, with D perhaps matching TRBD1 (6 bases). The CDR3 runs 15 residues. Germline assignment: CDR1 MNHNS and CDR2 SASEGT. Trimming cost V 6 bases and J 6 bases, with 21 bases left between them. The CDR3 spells CASRNRGHLMGEQYF. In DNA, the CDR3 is TGTGCCAGCAGAAACCGGGGACACTTAATGGGCGAGCAGTACTTC.

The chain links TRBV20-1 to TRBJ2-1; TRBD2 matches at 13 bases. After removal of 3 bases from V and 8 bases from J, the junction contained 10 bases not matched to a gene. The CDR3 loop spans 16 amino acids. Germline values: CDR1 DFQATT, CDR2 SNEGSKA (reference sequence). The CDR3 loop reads CSASPHTSGRADEQFF. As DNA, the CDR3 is TGCAGTGCTAGTCCCCACACTAGCGGGAGGGCCGATGAGCAGTTCTTC.

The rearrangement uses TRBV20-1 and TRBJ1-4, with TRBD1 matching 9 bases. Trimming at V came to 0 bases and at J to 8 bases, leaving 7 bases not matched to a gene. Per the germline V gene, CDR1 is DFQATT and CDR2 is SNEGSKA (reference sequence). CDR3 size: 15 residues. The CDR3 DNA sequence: TGCAGTGCTAGAGAACAGGGGGCTTGGGGGGAAAAACTGTTTTTT. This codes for CSAREQGAWGEKLFF.

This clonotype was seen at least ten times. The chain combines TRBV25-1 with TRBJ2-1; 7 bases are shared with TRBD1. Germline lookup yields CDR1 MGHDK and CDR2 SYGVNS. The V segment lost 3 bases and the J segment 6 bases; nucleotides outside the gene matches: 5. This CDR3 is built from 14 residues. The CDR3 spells CASSDSGQLNEQFF. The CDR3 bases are TGTGCCAGCAGTGACTCGGGACAGCTCAATGAGCAGTTCTTC.

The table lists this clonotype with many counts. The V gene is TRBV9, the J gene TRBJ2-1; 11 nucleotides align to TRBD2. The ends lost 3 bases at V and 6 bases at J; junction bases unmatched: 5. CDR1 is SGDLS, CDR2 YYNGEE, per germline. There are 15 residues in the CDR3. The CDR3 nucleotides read TGTGCCAGCAGCGGATTAGCGGGGGGGGGCAATGAGCAGTTCTTC. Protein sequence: CASSGLAGGGNEQFF.

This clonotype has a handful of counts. The CDR3 loop is CASSLVPGGQGAGNEQFF. The DNA for the CDR3 is TGTGCCAGCAGCTTAGTTCCAGGGGGACAGGGGGCTGGAAATGAGCAGTTCTTC. This chain uses TRBV11-2 with TRBJ2-1; 12 bases match TRBD1. Trimming cost V 1 base and J 7 bases; bases outside gene matches: 11. The CDR3 covers 18 residues. The germline gives CDR1 SGHAT, CDR2 FQNNGV.

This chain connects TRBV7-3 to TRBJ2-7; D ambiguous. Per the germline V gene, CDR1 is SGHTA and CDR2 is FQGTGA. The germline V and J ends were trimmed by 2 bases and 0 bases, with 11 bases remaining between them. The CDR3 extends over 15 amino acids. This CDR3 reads CASSLEHHPSYEQYF. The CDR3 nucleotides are TGTGCCAGCAGCTTAGAGCACCATCCCTCCTACGAGCAGTACTTC.

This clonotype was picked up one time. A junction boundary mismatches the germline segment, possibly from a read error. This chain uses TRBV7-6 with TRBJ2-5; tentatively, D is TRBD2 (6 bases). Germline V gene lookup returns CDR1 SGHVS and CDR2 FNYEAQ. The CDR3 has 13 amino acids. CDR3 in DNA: TGTGCCAGCAGCCTAGCGTCCAAAGAGACCCAGTACTTC. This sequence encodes CASSLASKETQYF. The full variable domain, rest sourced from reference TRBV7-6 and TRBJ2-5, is GAGVSQSPRYKVTKRGQDVALRCDPISGHVSLYWYRQALGQGPEFLTYFNYEAQQDKSGLPNDRFSAERPEGSISTLTIQRTEQRDSAMYRCASSLASKETQYFGPGTRLLVL.

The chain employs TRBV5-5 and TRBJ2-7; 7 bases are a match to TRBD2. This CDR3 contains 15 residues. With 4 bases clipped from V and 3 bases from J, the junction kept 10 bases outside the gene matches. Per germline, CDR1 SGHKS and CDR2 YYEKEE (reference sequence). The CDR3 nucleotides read TGTGCCAGCAGCCTGGGGCTAGCGGAGCTCTACGAGCAGTACTTC. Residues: CASSLGLAELYEQYF.

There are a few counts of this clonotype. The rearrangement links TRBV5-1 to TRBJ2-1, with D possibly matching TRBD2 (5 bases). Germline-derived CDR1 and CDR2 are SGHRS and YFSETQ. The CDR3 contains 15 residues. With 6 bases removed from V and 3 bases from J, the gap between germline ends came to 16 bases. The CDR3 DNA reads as TGCGCCAGCACCAGTGGCGGGTCGGTCTACAATGAGCAGTTCTTC. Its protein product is CASTSGGSVYNEQFF.

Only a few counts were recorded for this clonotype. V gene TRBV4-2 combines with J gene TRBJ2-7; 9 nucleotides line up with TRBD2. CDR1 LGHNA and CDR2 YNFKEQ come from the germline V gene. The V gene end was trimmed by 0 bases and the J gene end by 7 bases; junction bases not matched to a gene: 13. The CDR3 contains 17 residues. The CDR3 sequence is CASSQDTRLSGGHEQYF. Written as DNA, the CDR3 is TGTGCCAGCAGCCAAGATACCAGGCTTAGCGGGGGACATGAGCAGTACTTC.

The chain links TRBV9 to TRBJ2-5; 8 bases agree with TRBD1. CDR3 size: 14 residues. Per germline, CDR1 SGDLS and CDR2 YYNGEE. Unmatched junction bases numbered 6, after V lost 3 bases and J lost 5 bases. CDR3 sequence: CASSGWTGSETQYF. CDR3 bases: TGTGCCAGCAGCGGATGGACAGGGTCGGAGACCCAGTACTTC.

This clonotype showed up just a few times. DNA of the CDR3: TGTGCCAGCCGGGACCACCTACCAGCCCCCTACGAGCAGTACTTC. Protein product: CASRDHLPAPYEQYF. This sequence joins TRBV2 and TRBJ2-7, with D perhaps assigned TRBD1 or TRBD2 (5 bases each). Deletions cut 8 bases from V and 2 bases from J, with 19 bases between. Germline V CDR1 and CDR2: SNHLY, FYNNEI. The CDR3 sequence is 15 residues long.

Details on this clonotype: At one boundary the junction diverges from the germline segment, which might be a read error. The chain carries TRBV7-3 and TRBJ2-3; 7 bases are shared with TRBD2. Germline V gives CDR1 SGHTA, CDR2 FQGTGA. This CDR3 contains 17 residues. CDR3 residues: CATSRSSGGGRTDTQYF. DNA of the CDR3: TGTGCCACCAGCCGCTCCTCTGGCGGGGGTCGCACAGATACGCAGTATTTT.

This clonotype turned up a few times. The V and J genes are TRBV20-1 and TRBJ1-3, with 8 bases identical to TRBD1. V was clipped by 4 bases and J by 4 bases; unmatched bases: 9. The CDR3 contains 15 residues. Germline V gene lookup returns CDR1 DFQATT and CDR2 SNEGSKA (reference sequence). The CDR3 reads CSANPTGAGGNTIYF. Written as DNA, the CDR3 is TGCAGTGCTAACCCGACAGGGGCGGGGGGAAACACCATATATTTT.

CDR3 nucleotides: TGTGCCAGCAGCTTGGCCCGCGGGACAGGGGGCTACGAGCAGTACTTC. Its translation: CASSLARGTGGYEQYF. The chain carries TRBV7-9 and TRBJ2-7, with 11 positions matching TRBD1. CDR3 size: 16 residues. In germline, CDR1 is SEHNR, CDR2 FQNEAQ (reference sequence). The junction had 7 bases not matched to a gene; V was cut back by 3 bases and J by 3 bases.

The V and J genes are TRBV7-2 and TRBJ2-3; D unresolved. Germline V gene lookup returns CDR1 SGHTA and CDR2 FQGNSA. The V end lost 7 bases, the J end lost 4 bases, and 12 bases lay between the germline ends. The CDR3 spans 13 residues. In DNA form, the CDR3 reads TGTGCCAGCACTTCGGGTGGCGCAGATACGCAGTATTTT. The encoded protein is CASTSGGADTQYF.

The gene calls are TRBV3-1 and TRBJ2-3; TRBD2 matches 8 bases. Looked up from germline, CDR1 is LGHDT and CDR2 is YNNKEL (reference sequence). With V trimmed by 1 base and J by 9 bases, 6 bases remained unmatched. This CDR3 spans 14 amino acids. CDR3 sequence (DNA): TGTGCCAGCAGCCAAGCCAGACCGGGGGGGACGCAGTATTTT. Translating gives CASSQARPGGTQYF.

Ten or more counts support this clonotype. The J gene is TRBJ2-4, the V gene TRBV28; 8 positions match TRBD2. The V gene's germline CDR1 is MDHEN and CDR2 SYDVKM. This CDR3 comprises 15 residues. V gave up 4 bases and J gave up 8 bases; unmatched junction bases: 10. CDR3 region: CASSSPRRGGYIQYF. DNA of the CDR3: TGTGCCAGCAGTTCACCCCGCCGGGGGGGGTACATTCAGTACTTC. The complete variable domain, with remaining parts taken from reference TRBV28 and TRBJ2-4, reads DVKVTQSSRYLVKRTGEKVFLECVQDMDHENMFWYRQDPGLGLRLIYFSYDVKMKEKGDIPEGYSVSREKKERFSLILESASTNQTSMYLCASSSPRRGGYIQYFGAGTRLSVL.

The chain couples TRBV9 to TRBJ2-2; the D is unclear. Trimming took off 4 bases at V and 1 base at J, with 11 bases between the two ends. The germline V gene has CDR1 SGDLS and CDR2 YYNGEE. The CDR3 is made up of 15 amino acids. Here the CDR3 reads CASSRNSQNTGELFF. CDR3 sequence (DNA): TGTGCCAGCAGCCGGAATAGCCAGAACACCGGGGAGCTGTTTTTT.

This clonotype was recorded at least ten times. The CDR3 region has the DNA TGTGCCAGCAGCTTAGCAGTAGGGCATAGCTCCTACAATGAGCAGTTCTTC. As protein: CASSLAVGHSSYNEQFF. V and J are TRBV7-2 and TRBJ2-1; D uncertain. This CDR3 contains 17 residues. Trimming left V 0 bases short and J 0 bases short, with 12 bases between. Germline CDR1 is SGHTA and CDR2 is FQGNSA. The entire variable domain, with the rest obtained from reference TRBV7-2 and TRBJ2-1, is as follows: GAGVSQSPSNKVTEKGKDVELRCDPISGHTALYWYRQSLGQGLEFLIYFQGNSAPDKSGLPSDRFSAERTGGSVSTLTIQRTQQEDSAVYLCASSLAVGHSSYNEQFFGPGTRLTVL.

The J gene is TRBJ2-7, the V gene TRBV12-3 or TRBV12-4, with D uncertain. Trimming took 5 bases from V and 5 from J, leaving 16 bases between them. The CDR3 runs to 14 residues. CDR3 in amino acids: CASSPGPGRDEQYF. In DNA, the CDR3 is TGTGCCAGCAGTCCCGGGCCTGGAAGGGACGAGCAGTACTTC.

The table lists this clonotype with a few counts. Written as DNA, the CDR3 is TGTGCCAGCAGTGAGCAGGCAGGGGTCTCTGGAAACACCATATATTTT. Protein: CASSEQAGVSGNTIYF. The J gene is TRBJ1-3, the V gene TRBV2; tentative D call: TRBD1 (6 bases). From germline, CDR1 is SNHLY and CDR2 FYNNEI. This CDR3 has 16 residues. The ends were cut back, 3 bases at V and 0 bases at J, with 12 bases in the middle.

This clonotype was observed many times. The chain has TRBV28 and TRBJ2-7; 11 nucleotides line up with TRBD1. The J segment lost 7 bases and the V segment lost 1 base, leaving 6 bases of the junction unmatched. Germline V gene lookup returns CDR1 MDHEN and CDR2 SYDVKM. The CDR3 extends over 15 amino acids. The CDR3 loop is CASSLSGQGAVEQYF. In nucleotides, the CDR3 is TGTGCCAGCAGTTTATCCGGACAGGGGGCTGTGGAGCAGTACTTC.

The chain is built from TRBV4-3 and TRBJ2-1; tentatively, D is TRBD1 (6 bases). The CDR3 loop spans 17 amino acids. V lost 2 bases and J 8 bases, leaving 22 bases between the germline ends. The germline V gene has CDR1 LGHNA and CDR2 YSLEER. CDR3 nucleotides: TGCGCCAGCAGCCAATCAGGGTGGGACACGTCGAACCATGAGCAGTTCTTC. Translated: CASSQSGWDTSNHEQFF.

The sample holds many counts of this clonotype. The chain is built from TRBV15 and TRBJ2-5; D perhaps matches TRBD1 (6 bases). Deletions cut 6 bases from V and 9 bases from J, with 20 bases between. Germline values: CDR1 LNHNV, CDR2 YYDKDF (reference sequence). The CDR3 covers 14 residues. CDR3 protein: CATSPGRGQRAQYF. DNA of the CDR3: TGTGCCACCAGTCCGGGTCGGGGACAAAGGGCCCAGTACTTC.

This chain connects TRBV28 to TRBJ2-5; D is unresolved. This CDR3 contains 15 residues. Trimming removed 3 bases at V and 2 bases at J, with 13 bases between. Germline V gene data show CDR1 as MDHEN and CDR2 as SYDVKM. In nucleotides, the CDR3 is TGTGCCAGCAGTTTCGGGCAGACTTGGCAAGAGACCCAGTACTTC. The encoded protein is CASSFGQTWQETQYF.

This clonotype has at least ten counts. The CDR3 bases are TGTGCCAGCAGCGGGGGAACCTACGAGCAGTACTTC. This codes for CASSGGTYEQYF. This chain uses TRBV9 with TRBJ2-7, with D unresolved. The CDR3 has 12 amino acids. The germline CDR1 and CDR2 sequences are SGDLS and YYNGEE. Trimming left V 3 bases short and J 2 bases short, with 6 bases between.